The 28 T cell receptor beta chains presented below share a single source sample, sequenced in a study of T cells in Graves' hyperthyroidism and ophthalmopathy. The investigators amplified TCR beta CDR3 regions from RNA transcripts. An initial round of RT-PCR targeting the TCR CDR3 relied on the HTBI primer set. Each CDR3 protein gets one entry after TCRdb re-called the multiplex PCR reads with MiXCR. The sample lists about 250,000 distinct CDR3 sequences, roughly 22% occurring once. Sequencing used blood. The receptors here all came from a man in his thirties or forties with Graves' ophthalmopathy.

The chain joins TRBV27 to TRBJ2-5; D may be TRBD2 (6 bases). The CDR3 consists of 16 residues. Germline V lookup: CDR1 MNHEY, CDR2 SMNVEV (reference sequence). Between the trimmed V and J ends, which lost 5 bases and 1 base, there was a span of 17 bases. This CDR3 reads CASSPYQGGVQETQYF. As DNA, the CDR3 is TGTGCCAGCAGTCCCTACCAGGGCGGGGTCCAAGAGACCCAGTACTTC.

The chain employs TRBV2 and TRBJ1-2; TRBD1 matches 8 bases. From germline, CDR1 is SNHLY and CDR2 FYNNEI. This CDR3 has 15 amino acids. The V gene end was trimmed by 4 bases and the J gene end by 4 bases; junction bases not matched to a gene: 8. CDR3: CASSVWQGAIYGYTF. CDR3 DNA: TGTGCCAGCAGTGTCTGGCAGGGGGCCATCTATGGCTACACCTTC.

The chain is built from TRBV15 and TRBJ2-4; D is uncertain. CDR1 LNHNV and CDR2 YYDKDF come from the germline V gene (reference sequence). The ends were cut back, 3 bases at V and 1 base at J, with 7 bases in the middle. This CDR3 has 14 amino acids. The CDR3, as DNA: TGTGCCACCAGCAGGGGGTCGGCCAAAAACATTCAGTACTTC. Residues: CATSRGSAKNIQYF.

As concerns this clonotype: One base away lies a much larger clone, so this may be a sequencing read error. This chain uses TRBV6-2 or TRBV6-3 with TRBJ1-2; D call uncertain. This CDR3 has 13 residues. The germline CDR1 and CDR2 sequences are MNHEY and SVGEGT. In nucleotides, the CDR3 is TGTGCCAGCAGTTACGGCAGCACCTATGGCCACACCTTC. Its translation: CASSYGSTYGHTF.

This clonotype was seen repeatedly, ten times or more. V usage is TRBV6-1 and J usage is TRBJ2-3; possibly TRBD1 or TRBD2 for D (5 bases each). V lost 5 bases, J lost 0 bases, and 15 bases lay in between. Germline assignment: CDR1 MNHNS and CDR2 SASEGT. The CDR3 consists of 16 residues. The CDR3 DNA follows: TGTGCCAGCAGTAACCTAGACAGACTAAGCACAGATACGCAGTATTTT. Encoded protein: CASSNLDRLSTDTQYF.

In its sample, this clonotype was seen a few times. The chain couples TRBV7-9 to TRBJ2-5; unclear D gene. Looked up from germline, CDR1 is SEHNR and CDR2 is FQNEAQ (reference sequence). V was cut by 3 bases and J by 5 bases, with 10 bases left in between. The CDR3 runs to 13 residues. CDR3 amino acids: CASSLGWSETQYF. The CDR3 nucleotides read TGTGCCAGCAGCTTGGGGTGGAGTGAGACCCAGTACTTC.

Concerning this clonotype itself: One end of the junction is discordant with germline, which a read error may explain. V is TRBV7-8 and J is TRBJ2-1, with D hard to call. Germline V gives CDR1 SGHVS, CDR2 FQNEAQ. This CDR3 comprises 13 residues. Here the CDR3 reads CVSSSRANDEQFF. The CDR3 DNA is TGTGTCAGCAGTTCTCGGGCCAACGATGAGCAGTTCTTC. Full variable domain (remainder filled in from reference TRBV7-8 and TRBJ2-1): GAGVSQSPRYKVAKRGQDVALRCDPISGHVSLFWYQQALGQGPEFLTYFQNEAQLDKSGLPSDRFFAERPEGSVSTLKIQRTQQEDSAVYLCVSSSRANDEQFFGPGTRLTVL.

The table lists this clonotype with a few counts. V is TRBV5-4 and J is TRBJ2-3, with 13 bases that match TRBD2. The junction had 6 bases not matched to a gene; V was cut back by 0 bases and J by 5 bases. This CDR3 is built from 17 residues. Germline-derived CDR1 and CDR2 are SGHNT and YYREEE (reference sequence). Here the CDR3 DNA reads TGTGCCAGCAGCTTGGGGGGACTAGCGGGACAACGAGATACGCAGTATTTT. It translates to CASSLGGLAGQRDTQYF.

This clonotype came up a few times. This chain joins TRBV20-1 and TRBJ2-3, with 10 bases lining up with TRBD2. This CDR3 is 13 amino acids long. Per the germline V gene, CDR1 is DFQATT and CDR2 is SNEGSKA (reference sequence). Here the CDR3 reads CSVLAGTSDTQYF. The CDR3 bases are TGCAGCGTACTAGCGGGAACGTCAGATACGCAGTATTTT.

As to this clonotype: Given a much more abundant clone one base away, this may be a read error. This chain joins TRBV5-1 and TRBJ1-1; D unclear. The CDR3 spans 13 residues. Germline values: CDR1 SGHRS, CDR2 YFSETQ. Trimming removed 0 bases from V and 1 base from J, with 4 bases in between. The CDR3, as DNA: TGCGCCAGCAGCTTGGACTGGAACACTGAAGCTTTCTTT. Its translation: CASSLDWNTEAFF.

The chain combines TRBV24-1 with TRBJ2-1, with TRBD2 as a possible D gene (6 bases). This CDR3 is built from 16 residues. Germline values: CDR1 KGHDR, CDR2 SFDVKD. V shed 5 bases and J shed 0 bases, with 13 bases lying between them. In DNA, the CDR3 is TGTGCCACCAGTGGTACAAGCGGGTACTCCTACAATGAGCAGTTCTTC. The encoded protein is CATSGTSGYSYNEQFF.

The V and J genes are TRBV6-5 and TRBJ2-1; tentatively, D is TRBD1 or TRBD2 (5 bases each). Trimming removed 2 bases from V and 4 bases from J, with 21 bases in between. CDR1 and CDR2 (germline): MNHEY, SVGAGI. The CDR3 has 18 residues. The CDR3 DNA follows: TGTGCCAGCAGTTACCTCCTCTTTATCGGGACGGAATACAATGAGCAGTTCTTC. As protein: CASSYLLFIGTEYNEQFF.

This clonotype occurred many times. The chain carries TRBV9 and TRBJ1-1; D is perhaps TRBD1 (6 bases). Between the trimmed V and J ends, which lost 0 bases and 5 bases, there was a span of 17 bases. CDR3 length: 16 residues. Germline CDR1 and CDR2: SGDLS and YYNGEE. The DNA of the CDR3 is TGTGCCAGCAGCGTAGGGACAGACCTGCTGGTGACTGAAGCTTTCTTT. This translates into CASSVGTDLLVTEAFF.

This clonotype was seen repeatedly, ten times or more. The chain is built from TRBV5-4 and TRBJ2-1, with 8 bases matching TRBD1. CDR3 length equals 14 residues. V was clipped by 4 bases and J by 7 bases; unmatched bases: 7. CDR1 and CDR2 (germline): SGHNT, YYREEE (reference sequence). In DNA, the CDR3 is TGTGCCAGCAGCCGGGACAGGAGGTCGAATGAGCAGTTCTTC. It is translated as CASSRDRRSNEQFF.

The rearrangement links TRBV14 to TRBJ1-1; D not certain. The length of the CDR3 is 14 residues. The V end was cut by 0 bases, the J end by 8 bases, with 13 bases between. Germline CDR1 reads SGHDN; CDR2 reads FVKESK. The CDR3 DNA follows: TGTGCCAGCAGCCAAGATAACACCCGAGGGGAAGCTTTCTTT. Translating it yields CASSQDNTRGEAFF.

This clonotype has more than one count but fewer than ten. V and J are TRBV19 and TRBJ1-3; D is perhaps TRBD1 (5 bases). This CDR3 contains 15 residues. V gave up 7 bases and J gave up 6 bases, with 19 bases separating them. Germline CDR1 reads LNHDA; CDR2 reads SQIVND (reference sequence). In DNA, the CDR3 is TGTGCCAGTACCGTAGACAGCGCCAACGCAAACACCATATATTTT. The encoded protein is CASTVDSANANTIYF.

The chain uses TRBV19 and TRBJ2-2; TRBD1 aligns across 7 bases. CDR1 is LNHDA, CDR2 SQIVND, per germline (reference sequence). Losses at the gene ends were 0 bases for V and 4 bases for J; bases not matched to a gene: 2. CDR3 length equals 15 residues. CDR3 protein: CASSIEHRGTGELFF. Written as DNA, the CDR3 is TGTGCCAGTAGTATAGAGCACAGGGGCACCGGGGAGCTGTTTTTT.

This clonotype was found many times. The chain recombines TRBV28 with TRBJ2-2; D remains unclear. With 4 bases removed from V and 0 bases from J, the gap between germline ends came to 3 bases. This CDR3 spans 13 amino acids. In germline, CDR1 is MDHEN, CDR2 SYDVKM. Here the CDR3 reads CASSSTNTGELFF. The CDR3 DNA sequence: TGTGCCAGCAGTTCCACGAACACCGGGGAGCTGTTTTTT.

This clonotype has more than one count but fewer than ten. This chain uses TRBV7-9 with TRBJ2-3, with 9 bases that match TRBD1. The germline V gene has CDR1 SEHNR and CDR2 FQNEAQ (reference sequence). The CDR3 contains 16 residues. V gave up 5 bases and J gave up 6 bases; unmatched junction bases: 12. The CDR3: CASSTRGQGARDTQYF. The CDR3 DNA reads as TGTGCCAGCAGCACTCGGGGACAGGGAGCACGGGATACGCAGTATTTT. The entire variable domain, with the rest obtained from reference TRBV7-9 and TRBJ2-3, is as follows: DTGVSQNPRHKITKRGQNVTFRCDPISEHNRLYWYRQTLGQGPEFLTYFQNEAQLEKSRLLSDRFSAERPKGSFSTLEIQRTEQGDSAMYLCASSTRGQGARDTQYFGPGTRLTVL.

This clonotype has more than one count but fewer than ten. The V call is TRBV12-3 or TRBV12-4, the J call TRBJ2-3, with 9 bases matching TRBD1. The CDR3 covers 20 residues. V was clipped by 1 base and J by 0 bases; unmatched bases: 14. The CDR3 nucleotides read TGTGCCAGCAGTTTAGTCGGCGGGACAGGGTCCGGTACTAGCACAGATACGCAGTATTTT. This translates into CASSLVGGTGSGTSTDTQYF.

This clonotype was seen at least ten times. The chain combines TRBV28 with TRBJ2-5; 9 bases are a match to TRBD2. J lost 3 bases, V lost 1 base, and 3 bases had no gene match. The V gene's germline CDR1 is MDHEN and CDR2 SYDVKM. This CDR3 spans 15 amino acids. In DNA, the CDR3 is TGTGCCAGCAGTTTATTCGCGGGAGGGAAAGAGACCCAGTACTTC. Protein: CASSLFAGGKETQYF.

This clonotype was recorded a few times. J is TRBJ2-3 and V is TRBV28, with 7 bases matching TRBD2. Germline V gene lookup returns CDR1 MDHEN and CDR2 SYDVKM. The CDR3 extends over 11 amino acids. Losses at the gene ends were 7 bases for V and 7 bases for J; bases not matched to a gene: 2. CDR3 in amino acids: CASKSGNTQYF. The CDR3, as DNA: TGTGCCAGCAAGAGCGGGAATACGCAGTATTTT.

This clonotype occurred many times. V gene TRBV11-2 combines with J gene TRBJ1-1; maybe TRBD1 (5 bases). The CDR3 is 15 residues long. The V gene's germline CDR1 is SGHAT and CDR2 FQNNGV. The V end was cut by 3 bases, the J end by 1 base, with 12 bases between. CDR3 amino acids: CASSFGGAWNTEAFF. Written as DNA, the CDR3 is TGTGCCAGCAGCTTCGGAGGGGCATGGAACACTGAAGCTTTCTTT. Full variable domain (missing parts from reference TRBV11-2 and TRBJ1-1): EAGVAQSPRYKIIEKRQSVAFWCNPISGHATLYWYQQILGQGPKLLIQFQNNGVVDDSQLPKDRFSAERLKGVDSTLKIQPAKLEDSAVYLCASSFGGAWNTEAFFGQGTRLTVV.

The rearrangement links TRBV6-1 to TRBJ1-5, with D hard to call. Trimming left V 2 bases short and J 0 bases short, with 11 bases between. The CDR3 spans 16 residues. The germline gives CDR1 MNHNS, CDR2 SASEGT. CDR3 protein: CASSEKWQYSNQPQHF. For the CDR3, the DNA is TGTGCCAGCAGTGAAAAGTGGCAGTATAGCAATCAGCCCCAGCATTTT.

This rearrangement joins TRBV6-1 to TRBJ1-5; tentative D call: TRBD1 (5 bases). Trimming left V 4 bases short and J 1 base short, with 14 bases between. CDR1 is MNHNS, CDR2 SASEGT, per germline. CDR3 length: 16 residues. The CDR3 sequence is CASSADSPRSNQPQHF. The DNA of the CDR3 is TGTGCCAGCAGTGCTGACAGCCCTAGGAGCAATCAGCCCCAGCATTTT.

This clonotype was recorded a few times. V and J are TRBV3-1 and TRBJ2-2; 11 bases are shared with TRBD2. Germline values: CDR1 LGHDT, CDR2 YNNKEL (reference sequence). The CDR3 runs to 15 residues. The V gene end was trimmed by 4 bases and the J gene end by 4 bases; junction bases not matched to a gene: 2. The CDR3 region has the DNA TGTGCCAGCAGCCTCGGGACTAGCGGCACCGGGGAGCTGTTTTTT. It encodes CASSLGTSGTGELFF.

This rearrangement joins TRBV28 to TRBJ2-6; D uncertain. The ends were cut back, 9 bases at V and 2 bases at J, with 14 bases in the middle. The CDR3 is 15 amino acids. Germline V gene lookup returns CDR1 MDHEN and CDR2 SYDVKM. CDR3 sequence (DNA): TGTGCCAGTATCGAACCGGGCGCTGGGGCCAACGTCCTGACTTTC. Translation: CASIEPGAGANVLTF.

The V gene is TRBV7-9, the J gene TRBJ2-7; D may be TRBD1 (5 bases). CDR1 is SEHNR, CDR2 FQNEAQ, per germline (reference sequence). Deletions cut 5 bases from V and 0 bases from J, with 11 bases between. This CDR3 spans 14 amino acids. The CDR3 region is CASSIQENSYEQYF. CDR3 DNA: TGTGCCAGCAGCATACAGGAAAACTCCTACGAGCAGTACTTC.